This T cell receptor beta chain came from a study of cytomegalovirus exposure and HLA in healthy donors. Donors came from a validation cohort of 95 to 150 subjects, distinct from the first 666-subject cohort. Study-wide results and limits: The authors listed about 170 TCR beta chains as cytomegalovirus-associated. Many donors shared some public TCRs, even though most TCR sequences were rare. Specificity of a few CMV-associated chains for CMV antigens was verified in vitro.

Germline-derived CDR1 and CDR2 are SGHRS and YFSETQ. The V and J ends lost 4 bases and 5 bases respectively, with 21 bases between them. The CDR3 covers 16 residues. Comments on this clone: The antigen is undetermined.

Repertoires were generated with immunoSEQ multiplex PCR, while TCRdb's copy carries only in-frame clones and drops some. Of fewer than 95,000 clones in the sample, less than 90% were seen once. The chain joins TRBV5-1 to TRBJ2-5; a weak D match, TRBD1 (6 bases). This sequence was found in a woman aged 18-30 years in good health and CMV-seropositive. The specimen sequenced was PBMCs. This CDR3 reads CASSMNTGPQGETQYF. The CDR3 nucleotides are TGCGCCAGCAGCATGAACACAGGGCCCCAGGGCGAGACCCAGTACTTC.